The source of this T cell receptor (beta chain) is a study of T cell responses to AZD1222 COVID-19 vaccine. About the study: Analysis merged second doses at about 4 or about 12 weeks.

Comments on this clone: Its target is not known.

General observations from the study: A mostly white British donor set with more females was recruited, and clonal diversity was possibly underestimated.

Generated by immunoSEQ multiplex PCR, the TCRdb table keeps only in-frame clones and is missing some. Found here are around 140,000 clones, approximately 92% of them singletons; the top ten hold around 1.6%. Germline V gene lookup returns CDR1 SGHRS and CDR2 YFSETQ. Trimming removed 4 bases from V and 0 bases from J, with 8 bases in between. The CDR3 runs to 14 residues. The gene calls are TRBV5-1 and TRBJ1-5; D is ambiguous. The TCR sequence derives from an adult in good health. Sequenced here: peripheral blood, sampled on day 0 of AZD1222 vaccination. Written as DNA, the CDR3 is TGCGCCAGCAGCCCCGCCTATAGCAATCAGCCCCAGCATTTT. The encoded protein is CASSPAYSNQPQHF.